This record covers a single T cell receptor beta chain. Its antigen is as yet unknown. The data were obtained in a study of T cell responses to AZD1222 COVID-19 vaccine. Overall study results and limits: Reportedly, nearly half the spike-specific TCRs target unmutated variant regions.

Method: immunoSEQ multiplex PCR; TCRdb's copy keeps in-frame clones and lacks some. Of tens of thousands of clones listed, less than 95% are singletons. Per the germline V gene, CDR1 is SNHLY and CDR2 is FYNNEI. This CDR3 spans 16 amino acids. V shed 2 bases, J shed 0 bases, and the junction held 5 bases outside the gene matches. Material: peripheral blood, obtained 28 days after the second AZD1222 dose. The genes are TRBV2 and TRBJ2-7; 9 nucleotides match TRBD1. The clonotype originates from an adult who received the AZD1222 COVID-19 vaccine. CDR3 nucleotide sequence: TGTGCCAGCAGTGAATGGGGGACAGGGTTCTCCTACGAGCAGTACTTC. Translating gives CASSEWGTGFSYEQYF.